Below, 23 T cell receptor beta chains from the same sample are listed, as sequenced in a study of human T cells and chemical hapten exposure. Noted time point: patch test 3, about 24 weeks after DPC sensitization. As to treatment: therapeutic diphenylcyclopropenone sensitization with weekly scalp DPC. TCRdb used MiXCR to reprocess the RACE reads, holding one entry per CDR3 protein. The sample carries roughly 200,000 distinct CDR3 sequences, 24% recorded once. Source: whole blood, taken in connection with sensitization to the hapten diphenylcyclopropenone (DPC). These receptors were taken from a woman between 40 and 50 years old with alopecia areata. Some clones in this sample may be carry-over from other donors' samples.

The sample holds many counts of this clonotype. The chain joins TRBV7-9 to TRBJ1-6; D unresolved. The CDR3 extends over 13 amino acids. Germline V gene lookup returns CDR1 SEHNR and CDR2 FQNEAQ (reference sequence). The V and J ends lost 5 bases and 5 bases respectively, with 7 bases between them. CDR3 sequence: CASSPWDNSPLHF. The CDR3, as DNA: TGTGCCAGCAGCCCCTGGGATAATTCACCCCTCCACTTT.

This clonotype has more than one count but fewer than ten. The rearrangement links TRBV7-8 to TRBJ1-1; D is uncertain. V was shortened by 3 bases and J by 6 bases, with 8 bases between the two germline ends. Germline V lookup: CDR1 SGHVS, CDR2 FQNEAQ. The CDR3 contains 12 residues. Here the CDR3 DNA reads TGTGCCAGCAGCTTCTCCAAGGCTGAAGCTTTCTTT. Translation: CASSFSKAEAFF.

The chain carries TRBV12-1 and TRBJ2-2; the table's D call of TRBD2 was not tested on the DNA. TRBV12-1 has pseudogene status. The CDR3 consists of 17 residues. The CDR3 reads CASSYGTSGPRTGELFF. CDR3 sequence (DNA): TGTGCCAGCAGCTATGGGACTAGCGGTCCTCGCACCGGGGAGCTGTTTTTT.

This clonotype turned up a few times. The rearrangement joins TRBV5-6 to TRBJ2-5; D gene unclear. This CDR3 contains 13 residues. CDR1 and CDR2 (germline): SGHDT, YYEEEE. Trimming shortened V by 2 bases and J by 1 base, and 6 bases separated the two germline ends. DNA of the CDR3: TGTGCCAGCAGCTTCGGCCCCCAAGAGACCCAGTACTTC. It encodes CASSFGPQETQYF.

Regarding this clonotype: The conserved final phenylalanine or tryptophan is absent from the CDR3, which likely points to a read error. V and J are TRBV25-1 and TRBJ2-1; D is tentatively TRBD1 or TRBD2 (5 bases each). The CDR3 contains 16 residues. From germline, CDR1 is MGHDK and CDR2 SYGVNS. V lost 6 bases and J 5 bases, leaving 20 bases between the germline ends. In DNA, the CDR3 is TGTGCCAGCAGCGAGGGTCAGGGCGCCGGGGACAATGAGCAGTTCTCC. This sequence encodes CASSEGQGAGDNEQFS.

CDR3 nucleotides: TGTGCCAGCCGGGAAGGAGGCTCTGGAAACACCATATATTTT. Its protein product is CASREGGSGNTIYF. This rearrangement joins TRBV28 to TRBJ1-3; D is undetermined. The CDR3 contains 14 residues. The germline CDR1 and CDR2 sequences are MDHEN and SYDVKM. Trimming removed 8 bases from V and 0 bases from J, with 11 bases in between.

This clonotype was counted a few times. V usage is TRBV6-1 and J usage is TRBJ1-5, with 9 nucleotides matching TRBD1. Trimming removed 6 bases from V and 0 bases from J; junction bases left unmatched: 3. This CDR3 is 15 amino acids long. The germline V gene encodes CDR1 MNHNS and CDR2 SASEGT. CDR3 residues: CASSRDRDSNQPQHF. The CDR3 nucleotides read TGTGCCAGCAGCCGGGACAGGGATAGCAATCAGCCCCAGCATTTT.

In its sample, this clonotype was seen a few times. The V and J genes are TRBV6-5 and TRBJ1-1; D perhaps matches TRBD1 (6 bases). CDR1 is MNHEY and CDR2 is SVGAGI in the germline V gene. The CDR3 sequence is 15 residues long. Trimming stripped 2 bases from V and 4 bases from J, with 14 bases between. The CDR3 coding sequence is TGTGCCAGCAGTTACGGGCAGGGGTTGGGCACTGAAGCTTTCTTT. Residues: CASSYGQGLGTEAFF.

This clonotype was counted a few times. The chain uses TRBV5-5 and TRBJ2-1, with a possible D match to TRBD1 (5 bases). Trimming shortened V by 0 bases and J by 9 bases, and 13 bases separated the two germline ends. The CDR3 has 14 amino acids. Germline V gives CDR1 SGHKS, CDR2 YYEKEE (reference sequence). The CDR3 spells CASSLGQGSSEQFF. CDR3 DNA sequence: TGTGCCAGCAGCTTGGGGCAGGGCTCCAGTGAGCAGTTCTTC.

The chain recombines TRBV28 with TRBJ2-3; D might be TRBD2 (5 bases). CDR1 and CDR2 (germline): MDHEN, SYDVKM. V lost 2 bases, J lost 2 bases, and 8 bases lay in between. The CDR3 extends over 14 amino acids. The DNA for the CDR3 is TGTGCCAGCAGTTTACTAGCTCCCACAGATACGCAGTATTTT. This translates into CASSLLAPTDTQYF.

This chain connects TRBV4-3 to TRBJ2-2, with TRBD2 matching over 10 bases. The J segment lost 7 bases and the V segment lost 0 bases, leaving 5 bases of the junction unmatched. This CDR3 contains 16 residues. Germline V lookup: CDR1 LGHNA, CDR2 YSLEER. CDR3 sequence: CASSQDTGLANGELFF. The CDR3 nucleotides are TGCGCCAGCAGCCAAGATACGGGACTAGCGAACGGGGAGCTGTTTTTT.

CDR3: CASSYSRAVNEQFF. CDR3 sequence (DNA): TGTGCCAGCAGTTACTCGCGCGCGGTCAATGAGCAGTTCTTC. This chain connects TRBV6-5 to TRBJ2-1; the D is unclear. The CDR3 totals 14 residues. Deletions cut 0 bases from V and 6 bases from J, with 9 bases between. Germline V gene sequence: CDR1 MNHEY, CDR2 SVGAGI.

This clonotype appeared a single time. The rearrangement links TRBV6-6 to TRBJ1-2; D call uncertain. CDR1 and CDR2 (germline): MNHNY, SVGAGI (reference sequence). The CDR3 is made up of 15 amino acids. V lost 7 bases, J lost 4 bases, and 19 bases lay in between. In nucleotides, the CDR3 is TGTGCCAGCACCCCCGGAGGAATGGATATCTATGGCTACACCTTC. Translating gives CASTPGGMDIYGYTF.

The chain links TRBV6-6 to TRBJ2-3; the D gene is possibly TRBD2 (6 bases). The CDR3 is made up of 14 amino acids. Germline V gene sequence: CDR1 MNHNY, CDR2 SVGAGI (reference sequence). V was clipped by 7 bases and J by 4 bases, with 15 bases between them. The CDR3 sequence: CASIEEGRADTQYF. As DNA, the CDR3 is TGTGCCAGCATTGAGGAGGGCCGCGCAGATACGCAGTATTTT.

This rearrangement joins TRBV3-1 to TRBJ1-4, with D perhaps matching TRBD1 (5 bases). Trimming removed 2 bases at V and 5 bases at J, with 9 bases between. Germline assignment: CDR1 LGHDT and CDR2 YNNKEL (reference sequence). This CDR3 has 14 amino acids. CDR3 DNA: TGTGCCAGCAGCCAATTAGACAGAAATGAAAAACTGTTTTTT. Residues: CASSQLDRNEKLFF.

This clonotype was seen only once. A much bigger clone sits one base away, suggesting this may be a read error. The chain recombines TRBV5-5 with TRBJ2-2, with TRBD2 identical over 7 bases. This CDR3 has 13 residues. Germline V gene lookup returns CDR1 SGHKS and CDR2 YYEKEE (reference sequence). After removal of 4 bases from V and 7 bases from J, the junction contained 4 bases not matched to a gene. The CDR3 nucleotides read TGTGCCAGCAGCCGGGGGGAAAGCGGGGAGCTGTTTTTT. This encodes CASSRGESGELFF.

At least ten counts were recorded for this clonotype. The rearrangement uses TRBV27 and TRBJ2-1; no clear D gene. From germline, CDR1 is MNHEY and CDR2 SMNVEV (reference sequence). V lost 2 bases and J lost 4, with 6 bases in between. The length of the CDR3 is 13 residues. The CDR3, as DNA: TGTGCCAGCAGTTTAAGAGAGTACAATGAGCAGTTCTTC. This encodes CASSLREYNEQFF.

This clonotype was counted at least ten times. A read error may account for a junction end that differs from germline. This chain connects TRBV7-7 to TRBJ1-4; 7 bases match TRBD1. The length of the CDR3 is 15 residues. From germline, CDR1 is SSHAT and CDR2 FNYEAQ (reference sequence). The CDR3 region is CASSFGGRQGEKLFF. As DNA, the CDR3 is TGTGCTAGCAGCTTTGGAGGGCGACAGGGCGAAAAACTGTTTTTT.

This clonotype has more than one count but fewer than ten. The rearrangement links TRBV19 to TRBJ2-6; the D is unclear. The CDR3 loop spans 14 amino acids. V gave up 6 bases and J gave up 4 bases, with 10 bases separating them. The germline V gene encodes CDR1 LNHDA and CDR2 SQIVND (reference sequence). The CDR3 region has the DNA TGTGCCAGTAGCGCTGCTCGGGGGGCCAACGTCCTGACTTTC. The encoded protein is CASSAARGANVLTF.

This clonotype was observed at least ten times. The chain employs TRBV6-5 and TRBJ2-4, with a possible D match to TRBD2 (6 bases). V lost 2 bases, J lost 8 bases, and 16 bases lay in between. The germline V gene encodes CDR1 MNHEY and CDR2 SVGAGI. The CDR3 totals 15 residues. This CDR3 reads CASSYGGYGSDIQYF. CDR3 nucleotides: TGTGCCAGCAGTTACGGAGGGTACGGGTCGGACATTCAGTACTTC.

This clonotype has only one observation. The chain carries TRBV9 and TRBJ1-1; TRBD1 might be the D (6 bases). The CDR3 runs to 13 residues. V was trimmed by 4 bases and J by 11 bases, leaving 18 bases between them. Germline V CDR1 and CDR2: SGDLS, YYNGEE. The chain's CDR3 is CASSTGQTPGAFF. CDR3 DNA: TGTGCCAGCAGCACCGGACAGACCCCTGGGGCTTTCTTT.

This clonotype was observed a handful of times. The chain has TRBV29-1 and TRBJ2-2; 10 bases map to TRBD1. Germline loops: CDR1 SQVTM, CDR2 ANQGSEA. This CDR3 spans 13 amino acids. With 7 bases clipped from V and 5 bases from J, the junction kept 4 bases outside the gene matches. CDR3 DNA sequence: TGCAGCGCCGACAGGGGGCGGACCGGGGAGCTGTTTTTT. Translation: CSADRGRTGELFF.

This clonotype was observed a few times. V gene TRBV4-2 combines with J gene TRBJ1-1; D is possibly TRBD1 (6 bases). V gave up 0 bases and J gave up 3 bases, with 11 bases separating them. The CDR3 spans 15 residues. CDR1 is LGHNA, CDR2 YNFKEQ, per germline. In DNA, the CDR3 is TGTGCCAGCAGCCAAGACACCACAGGGTACACTGAAGCTTTCTTT. Protein product: CASSQDTTGYTEAFF.